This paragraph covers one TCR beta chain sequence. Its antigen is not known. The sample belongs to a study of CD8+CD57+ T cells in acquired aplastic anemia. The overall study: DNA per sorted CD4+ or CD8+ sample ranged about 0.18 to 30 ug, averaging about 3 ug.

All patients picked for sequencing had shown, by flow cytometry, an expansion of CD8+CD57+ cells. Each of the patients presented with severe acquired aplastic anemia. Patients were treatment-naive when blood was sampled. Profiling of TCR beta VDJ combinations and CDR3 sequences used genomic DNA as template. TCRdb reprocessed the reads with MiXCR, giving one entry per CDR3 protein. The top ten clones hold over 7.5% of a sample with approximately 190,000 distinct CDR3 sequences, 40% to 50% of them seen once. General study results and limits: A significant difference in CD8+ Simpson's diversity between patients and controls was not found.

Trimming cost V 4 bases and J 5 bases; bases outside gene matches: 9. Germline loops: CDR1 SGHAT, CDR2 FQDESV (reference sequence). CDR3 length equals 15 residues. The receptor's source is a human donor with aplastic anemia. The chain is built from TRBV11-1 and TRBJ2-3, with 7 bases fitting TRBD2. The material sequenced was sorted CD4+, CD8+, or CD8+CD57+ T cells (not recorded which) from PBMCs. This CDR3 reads CASSSTGTKIDTQYF. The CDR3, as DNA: TGTGCCAGCAGCTCCACCGGGACTAAAATAGATACGCAGTATTTT.